This TCR beta chain was sequenced during a study of blood T cell repertoires in COVID-19. Overall study: The United States, Italy and Spain supplied acute and convalescent COVID-19 samples. In each case, the material was cDNA or gDNA derived from T cells, B-cell-depleted T cells, or PBMCs.

Clones were sequenced by immunoSEQ multiplex PCR, and TCRdb holds only the in-frame ones, with some missing. The profile shows 150,000 to 200,000 clones, roughly nine tenths of them singletons. CDR1 and CDR2 (germline): SNHLY, FYNNEI. Trimming took off 6 bases at V and 3 bases at J, with 9 bases between the two ends. The CDR3 contains 13 residues. The receptor's source is a man younger than 30 who had recovered from COVID-19. Sequenced: peripheral blood. V gene TRBV2 combines with J gene TRBJ1-5; tentative D call: TRBD1 (6 bases). Here the CDR3 reads CASRDSHNQPQHF. DNA for the CDR3: TGTGCCAGCAGGGACAGCCACAATCAGCCCCAGCATTTT.